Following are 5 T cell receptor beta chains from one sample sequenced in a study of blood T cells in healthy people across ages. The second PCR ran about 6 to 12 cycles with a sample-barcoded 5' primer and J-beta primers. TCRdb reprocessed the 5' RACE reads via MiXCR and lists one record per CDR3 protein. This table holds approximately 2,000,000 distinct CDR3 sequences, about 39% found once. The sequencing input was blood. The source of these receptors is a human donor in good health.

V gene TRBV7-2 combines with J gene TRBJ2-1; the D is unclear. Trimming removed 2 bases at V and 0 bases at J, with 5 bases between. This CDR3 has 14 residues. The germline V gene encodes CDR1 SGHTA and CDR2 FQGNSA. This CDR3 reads CASSLMSSYNEQFF. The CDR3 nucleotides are TGTGCCAGCAGCTTAATGAGCTCCTACAATGAGCAGTTCTTC.

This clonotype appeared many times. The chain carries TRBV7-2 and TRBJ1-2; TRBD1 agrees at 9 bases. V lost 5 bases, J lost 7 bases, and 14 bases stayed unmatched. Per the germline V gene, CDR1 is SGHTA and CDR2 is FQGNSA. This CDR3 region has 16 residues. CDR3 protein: CASSPLGQGFLIGYTF. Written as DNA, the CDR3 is TGTGCCAGCAGCCCGTTAGGACAGGGGTTCTTGATTGGCTACACCTTC. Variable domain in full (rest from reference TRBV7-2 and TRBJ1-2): GAGVSQSPSNKVTEKGKDVELRCDPISGHTALYWYRQSLGQGLEFLIYFQGNSAPDKSGLPSDRFSAERTGGSVSTLTIQRTQQEDSAVYLCASSPLGQGFLIGYTFGSGTRLTVV.

CDR3 sequence: CASSVDWDRGWTGELFF. CDR3 DNA sequence: TGTGCCAGCAGCGTAGACTGGGACAGGGGTTGGACCGGGGAGCTGTTTTTT. The V and J genes are TRBV9 and TRBJ2-2, with 10 bases fitting TRBD1. V was clipped by 0 bases and J by 5 bases; unmatched bases: 7. This CDR3 region has 17 residues. The germline CDR1 and CDR2 sequences are SGDLS and YYNGEE.

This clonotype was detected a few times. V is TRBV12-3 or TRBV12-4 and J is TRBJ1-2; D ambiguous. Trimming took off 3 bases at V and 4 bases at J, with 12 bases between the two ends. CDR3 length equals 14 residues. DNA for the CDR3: TGTGCCAGCAGTTTCGGGCATTCTACCTATGGCTACACCTTC. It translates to CASSFGHSTYGYTF.

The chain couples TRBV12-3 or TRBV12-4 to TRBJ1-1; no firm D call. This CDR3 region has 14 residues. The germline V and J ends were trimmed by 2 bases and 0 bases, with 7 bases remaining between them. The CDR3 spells CASSLWPMNTEAFF. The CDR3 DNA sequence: TGTGCCAGCAGTTTATGGCCCATGAACACTGAAGCTTTCTTT.